These T cell receptor beta chains were read from a single sample in a study of cytomegalovirus exposure and HLA in healthy donors. Method: immunoSEQ multiplex PCR; TCRdb's copy keeps in-frame clones and lacks some. The sample lists some 89,000 clones, about four fifths occurring once. The sequencing sample was made of PBMCs. These receptors were taken from a woman in her twenties or thirties in good health and CMV-seronegative. Each CDR3 is given with its conserved first and last residue. The order of the fields is CDR3 length, clone size, J gene, D gene, V gene, CDR3 DNA, CDR3 protein. D genes are given only for firm matches. Some rows have no size entry. The others give once, few or many, or a class for an expanded clone.

cdr3_length: 14
clone_size: .
j_call: TRBJ2-7
d_call: .
v_call: TRBV27
cdr3_nt: TGTGCCAGCAGTTTATCGCCGCGGAGCTACGAGCAGTACTTC
cdr3_aa: CASSLSPRSYEQYF

cdr3_length: 16
clone_size: .
j_call: TRBJ1-6
d_call: TRBD1
v_call: TRBV7-9
cdr3_nt: TGTGCCAGCAGCTTAGGACCCACAGGGGTTAGTTCACCCCTCCACTTT
cdr3_aa: CASSLGPTGVSSPLHF

cdr3_length: 17
clone_size: .
j_call: TRBJ2-5
d_call: TRBD1
v_call: TRBV14
cdr3_nt: TGTGCCAGCAGCCAAGTTGGAACAGGGGCTCGCCAAGAGACCCAGTACTTC
cdr3_aa: CASSQVGTGARQETQYF

cdr3_length: 16
clone_size: .
j_call: TRBJ1-2
d_call: TRBD1
v_call: TRBV19
cdr3_nt: TGTGCCAGTAGTACAACCGGGACAGGGGGAAGCTATGGCTACACCTTC
cdr3_aa: CASSTTGTGGSYGYTF

cdr3_length: 16
clone_size: once
j_call: TRBJ2-1
d_call: .
v_call: TRBV7-3
cdr3_nt: TGTGCCAGCAGCCCGCAGGGGGGACTAGCCTACAATGAGCAGTTCTTC
cdr3_aa: CASSPQGGLAYNEQFF

cdr3_length: 13
clone_size: .
j_call: TRBJ2-3
d_call: TRBD2
v_call: TRBV2
cdr3_nt: TGTGCCAGCACCACGGGGGGGAGAGATACGCAGTATTTT
cdr3_aa: CASTTGGRDTQYF

cdr3_length: 16
clone_size: .
j_call: TRBJ2-7
d_call: .
v_call: TRBV15
cdr3_nt: TGTGCCACCAGCAGTGGAACCGGGACAAGGATCTACGAGCAGTACTTC
cdr3_aa: CATSSGTGTRIYEQYF

cdr3_length: 14
clone_size: .
j_call: TRBJ2-5
d_call: .
v_call: TRBV12-5
cdr3_nt: TGTGCTAGTGGTTTGTCAGGGGGGCAAGAGACCCAGTACTTC
cdr3_aa: CASGLSGGQETQYF

cdr3_length: 16
clone_size: .
j_call: TRBJ2-1
d_call: TRBD2
v_call: TRBV5-6
cdr3_nt: TGTGCCAGCAGCTCACCGGGACTAGCATCCTACAATGAGCAGTTCTTC
cdr3_aa: CASSSPGLASYNEQFF

cdr3_length: 13
clone_size: .
j_call: TRBJ1-1
d_call: TRBD1
v_call: TRBV29-1
cdr3_nt: TGCAGCGTTGAACGGGACAGAGACACTGAAGCTTTCTTT
cdr3_aa: CSVERDRDTEAFF

cdr3_length: 12
clone_size: .
j_call: TRBJ1-4
d_call: TRBD1
v_call: TRBV28
cdr3_nt: TGTGCCAGCAGTCGATTAACAGGGGAACTGTTTTTT
cdr3_aa: CASSRLTGELFF

cdr3_length: 17
clone_size: .
j_call: TRBJ2-7
d_call: .
v_call: TRBV5-6
cdr3_nt: TGTGCCAGCAGCTTGCCAACTAGCCTAATAAGCTCCTACGAGCAGTACTTC
cdr3_aa: CASSLPTSLISSYEQYF

cdr3_length: 15
clone_size: .
j_call: TRBJ2-3
d_call: .
v_call: TRBV5-1
cdr3_nt: TGCGCCAGCAGCTTTGAGGGCCCTAGCACAGATACGCAGTATTTT
cdr3_aa: CASSFEGPSTDTQYF

cdr3_length: 18
clone_size: .
j_call: TRBJ1-6
d_call: TRBD1
v_call: TRBV18
cdr3_nt: TGTGCCAGCTCACCTTCCCACTCCGGGACAGGGGATAATTCACCCCTCCACTTT
cdr3_aa: CASSPSHSGTGDNSPLHF

cdr3_length: 16
clone_size: .
j_call: TRBJ2-2
d_call: TRBD2
v_call: TRBV5-1
cdr3_nt: TGCGCCAGCAGCTTGTTCTCCAGCGGGAGTACCGGGGAGCTGTTTTTT
cdr3_aa: CASSLFSSGSTGELFF

cdr3_length: 14
clone_size: .
j_call: TRBJ1-4
d_call: TRBD1
v_call: TRBV28
cdr3_nt: TGTGCCAGCATCCCCCGGACAGGGGGAGAAAAACTGTTTTTT
cdr3_aa: CASIPRTGGEKLFF

cdr3_length: 16
clone_size: .
j_call: TRBJ2-5
d_call: TRBD2
v_call: TRBV2
cdr3_nt: TGTGCCAGCATGTCTCCGGGACTAGCGGGAGCAGAGACCCAGTACTTC
cdr3_aa: CASMSPGLAGAETQYF

cdr3_length: 18
clone_size: .
j_call: TRBJ2-3
d_call: .
v_call: TRBV28
cdr3_nt: TGTGCCAGCAGTTCGGGACAAACTACGAACGCACGCACAGATACGCAGTATTTT
cdr3_aa: CASSSGQTTNARTDTQYF

cdr3_length: 14
clone_size: .
j_call: TRBJ2-3
d_call: .
v_call: TRBV4-3
cdr3_nt: TGCGCCAGCAGCCAAGACCCTAGTAGCGATACGCAGTATTTT
cdr3_aa: CASSQDPSSDTQYF

cdr3_length: 12
clone_size: .
j_call: TRBJ2-3
d_call: .
v_call: TRBV29-1
cdr3_nt: TGCAGCGCCAACCAGTGGCCAGATACGCAGTATTTT
cdr3_aa: CSANQWPDTQYF

cdr3_length: 16
clone_size: .
j_call: TRBJ2-2
d_call: TRBD1
v_call: TRBV5-6
cdr3_nt: TGTGCCAGCAGCCCTCCCGGGACAGGGAACACCGGGGAGCTGTTTTTT
cdr3_aa: CASSPPGTGNTGELFF

cdr3_length: 15
clone_size: .
j_call: TRBJ2-7
d_call: .
v_call: TRBV27
cdr3_nt: TGTGCCAGCAGTTTATCGCGGAGGGGTACCTACGAGCAGTACTTC
cdr3_aa: CASSLSRRGTYEQYF

cdr3_length: 16
clone_size: .
j_call: TRBJ1-3
d_call: .
v_call: TRBV9
cdr3_nt: TGTGCCAGCAGCCCCTGGGGCAGCGACTCTGGAAACACCATATATTTT
cdr3_aa: CASSPWGSDSGNTIYF

cdr3_length: 16
clone_size: .
j_call: TRBJ1-1
d_call: TRBD1
v_call: TRBV27
cdr3_nt: TGTGCCAGCAGTGACGGACAGGGTACGGTGAACACTGAAGCTTTCTTT
cdr3_aa: CASSDGQGTVNTEAFF

cdr3_length: 16
clone_size: .
j_call: TRBJ2-6
d_call: .
v_call: TRBV19
cdr3_nt: TGTGCCAGTAGTATAGAGTCCCACTCTGGGGCCAACGTCCTGACTTTC
cdr3_aa: CASSIESHSGANVLTF

cdr3_length: 11
clone_size: .
j_call: TRBJ2-7
d_call: .
v_call: TRBV29-1
cdr3_nt: TGCAGCGTCCCCGGGGGCTACGAGCAGTACTTC
cdr3_aa: CSVPGGYEQYF

cdr3_length: 13
clone_size: .
j_call: TRBJ1-2
d_call: .
v_call: TRBV28
cdr3_nt: TGTGCCAGCATTCCTACAGGAGTCTATGGCTACACCTTC
cdr3_aa: CASIPTGVYGYTF

cdr3_length: 16
clone_size: .
j_call: TRBJ2-7
d_call: TRBD2
v_call: TRBV9
cdr3_nt: TGTGCCAGCAGCGTAGGGAGTAGCGGGAGCTCCTACGAGCAGTACTTC
cdr3_aa: CASSVGSSGSSYEQYF

cdr3_length: 16
clone_size: few
j_call: TRBJ2-1
d_call: TRBD2
v_call: TRBV4-2
cdr3_nt: TGTGCCAGCAGCCAGCCCCTAGCGGGAGACTACAATGAGCAGTTCTTC
cdr3_aa: CASSQPLAGDYNEQFF

cdr3_length: 17
clone_size: .
j_call: TRBJ2-1
d_call: .
v_call: TRBV4-3
cdr3_nt: TGCGCCAGCAGCCAACTAGAGGAGGCTGGTGGTTGGGATGAGCAGTTCTTC
cdr3_aa: CASSQLEEAGGWDEQFF

cdr3_length: 13
clone_size: .
j_call: TRBJ2-1
d_call: .
v_call: TRBV5-1
cdr3_nt: TGCGCCAGCAGAGCTTCCAGCGGAAATGAGCAGTTCTTC
cdr3_aa: CASRASSGNEQFF

cdr3_length: 13
clone_size: .
j_call: TRBJ1-5
d_call: .
v_call: TRBV6-6
cdr3_nt: TGTGCCATCCAAGGGGGTCCCCATCAGCCCCAGCATTTT
cdr3_aa: CAIQGGPHQPQHF

cdr3_length: 15
clone_size: .
j_call: TRBJ2-1
d_call: TRBD1
v_call: TRBV6-5
cdr3_nt: TGTGCCAGCAGTTACTCGTGGGACAGGGACAATGAGCAGTTCTTC
cdr3_aa: CASSYSWDRDNEQFF

cdr3_length: 16
clone_size: .
j_call: TRBJ2-1
d_call: .
v_call: TRBV21-1
cdr3_nt: TGTGCCAGCAGCAAAGTACACAGAAGCTCCTACAATGAGCAGTTCTTC
cdr3_aa: CASSKVHRSSYNEQFF

cdr3_length: 15
clone_size: once
j_call: TRBJ2-1
d_call: TRBD2
v_call: TRBV5-6
cdr3_nt: TGTGCCAGCAGCTGGGGACTAGCGGGGTACAATGAGCAGTTCTTC
cdr3_aa: CASSWGLAGYNEQFF

cdr3_length: 18
clone_size: once
j_call: TRBJ2-2
d_call: TRBD2
v_call: TRBV4-3
cdr3_nt: TGCGCCAGCAGCCAAGATCGATTGGCGGGAGCTCACACCGGGGAGCTGTTTTTT
cdr3_aa: CASSQDRLAGAHTGELFF

cdr3_length: 17
clone_size: .
j_call: TRBJ2-1
d_call: TRBD1
v_call: TRBV5-4
cdr3_nt: TGTGCCAGCGAGTTCTCGGGACAGGGGAATTTTTACAATGAGCAGTTCTTC
cdr3_aa: CASEFSGQGNFYNEQFF

cdr3_length: 14
clone_size: .
j_call: TRBJ2-7
d_call: TRBD1
v_call: TRBV9
cdr3_nt: TGTGCCAGCAGCCTAAGGACAGGGGCCGACGAGCAGTACTTC
cdr3_aa: CASSLRTGADEQYF

cdr3_length: 14
clone_size: .
j_call: TRBJ2-1
d_call: .
v_call: TRBV27
cdr3_nt: TGTGCCAGCCGCTCCCTTGGCCCTTTAATGATTCAGTTCTTC
cdr3_aa: CASRSLGPLMIQFF

cdr3_length: 15
clone_size: .
j_call: TRBJ2-1
d_call: TRBD1
v_call: TRBV28
cdr3_nt: TGTGCCAGCAGCCTCCCAGGGACAGGATACAATGAGCAGTTCTTC
cdr3_aa: CASSLPGTGYNEQFF